This T cell receptor (beta chain) derives from a study of blood T cell repertoires in COVID-19. The overall study: Collection of acute and convalescent COVID-19 samples took place in the United States, Italy and Spain. PBMCs, B-cell-depleted T cells, or T cells provided the cDNA or gDNA that made up the material.

This clone was seen more than once but under ten times. The CDR3 is made up of 15 amino acids. From germline, CDR1 is SEHNR and CDR2 FQNEAQ (reference sequence). Trimming removed 1 base from V and 5 bases from J; junction bases left unmatched: 3. Clones were sequenced by immunoSEQ multiplex PCR, and TCRdb holds only the in-frame ones, with some missing. The sample lists approximately 89,000 clones; around 75% were seen once. The clonotype originates from a man in his 70s with acute or convalescent COVID-19. Sample: peripheral blood. The chain has TRBV7-9 and TRBJ2-2; TRBD2 aligns across 8 bases. In nucleotides, the CDR3 is TGTGCCAGCAGCTTAGTCGGGAGGGTTACCGGGGAGCTGTTTTTT. It translates to CASSLVGRVTGELFF.